This TCR beta chain comes out of a study of T cells in Graves' hyperthyroidism and ophthalmopathy. Turning to the study itself: Peripheral blood was taken when the disease was first diagnosed, before any treatment began.

This clonotype showed up just a few times. The antigen is undetermined. Amplified TCR beta CDR3 regions derived from RNA transcripts. First-round RT-PCR of the TCR CDR3 relied on the HTBI primer set. TCRdb re-called the multiplex PCR reads through MiXCR, storing one row per CDR3 protein. The sample carries some 500,000 distinct CDR3 sequences, around 14% recorded once. Whole-study findings and limits: Ophthalmopathy could be told apart from stable hyperthyroidism with a 13 V-J model. Model output signaled ophthalmopathy a median roughly 6 months ahead of onset.

Trimming took 1 base from V and 3 from J, leaving 7 bases between them. The V gene's germline CDR1 is SGHDN and CDR2 FVKESK. The CDR3 covers 15 residues. The specimen sequenced was blood. The V call is TRBV14, the J call TRBJ1-6, with D tentatively TRBD1 (5 bases). The sequence derives from a woman between 18 and 29 years old with Graves' hyperthyroidism. The CDR3, as DNA: TGTGCCAGCAGCCAAGGACAGCACTATAATTCACCCCTCCACTTT. This codes for CASSQGQHYNSPLHF.